What follows are 27 T cell receptor beta chains derived from one specimen sequenced in a study of cytomegalovirus exposure and HLA in healthy donors. The primer mix had 60 Vbeta and 13 Jbeta primers. This table comes from immunoSEQ multiplex PCR, and its TCRdb copy is limited to in-frame clones, with some not included. The sample shows over 100,000 clones, roughly 88% of them seen only once. Material for sequencing was PBMCs. These receptors all stem from a woman younger than 30 in good health and CMV-seropositive.

The rearrangement links TRBV7-2 to TRBJ2-7; 8 nucleotides align to TRBD2. The CDR3 has 15 residues. Germline CDR1 is SGHTA and CDR2 is FQGNSA. Trimming at V came to 1 base and at J to 2 bases, leaving 4 bases not matched to a gene. CDR3 coding DNA: TGTGCCAGCAGCTTAGGGTTAGCGGGGACCTACGAGCAGTACTTC. It specifies CASSLGLAGTYEQYF.

The chain joins TRBV5-1 to TRBJ2-3, with D possibly TRBD2 on 5 matching bases. V gave up 0 bases and J gave up 6 bases, with 11 bases separating them. Germline V gene lookup returns CDR1 SGHRS and CDR2 YFSETQ. The CDR3 is 14 amino acids. In nucleotides, the CDR3 is TGCGCCAGCAGCTTGGGGGTAAGGGAGGATACGCAGTATTTT. Translated, it gives CASSLGVREDTQYF.

The chain combines TRBV2 with TRBJ2-1; TRBD1 is a possible D gene (5 bases). The CDR3 sequence is 13 residues long. V was shortened by 6 bases and J by 8 bases, with 14 bases between the two germline ends. The germline CDR1 and CDR2 sequences are SNHLY and FYNNEI. The CDR3 protein is CASRQVIRDEQFF. CDR3 DNA sequence: TGTGCCAGCAGACAGGTCATTAGGGATGAGCAGTTCTTC.

The chain recombines TRBV7-9 with TRBJ2-3; D is uncertain. V lost 3 bases, J lost 3 bases, and 7 bases lay in between. Germline assignment: CDR1 SEHNR and CDR2 FQNEAQ (reference sequence). The CDR3 consists of 13 residues. The CDR3 loop reads CASSFGLTDTQYF. The CDR3, as DNA: TGTGCCAGCAGCTTCGGTCTTACAGATACGCAGTATTTT.

The chain links TRBV23-1 to TRBJ1-4; possible D gene TRBD1, 5 bases. TRBV23-1 is an open reading frame, and its role is uncertain. The V end lost 4 bases, the J end lost 8 bases, and 23 bases lay between the germline ends. The CDR3 spans 17 residues. The CDR3 DNA reads TGCGCCAGCAGTCTCTCTCGCCCAGGGAGGGGAGGCGAAAAACTGTTTTTT. Amino acid sequence: CASSLSRPGRGGEKLFF.

In the case of this clone: The same CDR3 is also encoded by other DNA sequences in this sample. This chain joins TRBV28 and TRBJ2-7; tentative D call: TRBD2 (6 bases). V gave up 5 bases and J gave up 4 bases, with 9 bases separating them. CDR3 size: 12 residues. Per the germline V gene, CDR1 is MDHEN and CDR2 is SYDVKM. The CDR3 protein is CASSLRGYEQYF. The DNA for the CDR3 is TGTGCCAGCAGTCTCCGGGGGTACGAGCAGTACTTC.

The V gene is TRBV5-6, the J gene TRBJ2-7; D is unresolved. Trimming removed 0 bases from V and 3 bases from J, with 13 bases in between. Germline values: CDR1 SGHDT, CDR2 YYEEEE. The CDR3 has 15 amino acids. The CDR3 loop reads CASSLGSWSGYEQYF. The CDR3 DNA sequence: TGTGCCAGCAGCTTGGGGTCCTGGTCCGGCTACGAGCAGTACTTC.

This chain links TRBV5-6 with TRBJ1-2, with D maybe TRBD1 (6 bases). Trimming pared 1 base from V and 6 bases from J, leaving 7 bases between. The CDR3 consists of 12 residues. Germline CDR1 is SGHDT and CDR2 is YYEEEE. The CDR3 DNA is TGTGCCAGCAGCTTGACAGGGAATGGCTACACCTTC. Translating it yields CASSLTGNGYTF. The variable domain in full, with the rest retrieved from reference TRBV5-6 and TRBJ1-2, is DAGVTQSPTHLIKTRGQQVTLRCSPKSGHDTVSWYQQALGQGPQFIFQYYEEEERQRGNFPDRFSGHQFPNYSSELNVNALLLGDSALYLCASSLTGNGYTFGSGTRLTVV.

The chain links TRBV2 to TRBJ2-3; D gene uncertain. The CDR3 runs to 15 residues. With 2 bases removed from V and 1 base from J, the gap between germline ends came to 10 bases. Germline V lookup: CDR1 SNHLY, CDR2 FYNNEI. CDR3: CASSETRPRTDTQYF. The CDR3 DNA is TGTGCCAGCAGTGAAACCAGGCCGCGCACAGATACGCAGTATTTT.

The J gene is TRBJ1-2, the V gene TRBV19; weak D call: TRBD1 (5 bases). V lost 5 bases, J lost 8 bases, and 15 bases lay in between. The V gene's germline CDR1 is LNHDA and CDR2 SQIVND (reference sequence). The CDR3 runs 13 residues. The CDR3 DNA sequence: TGTGCCAGTAGTGCTTTAGGGGCAGGCGGCTACACCTTC. Its translation is CASSALGAGGYTF.

J is TRBJ2-7 and V is TRBV7-9; perhaps TRBD1 as D (6 bases). V was cut by 3 bases and J by 5 bases, with 14 bases left in between. The CDR3 has 14 amino acids. CDR1 and CDR2 (germline): SEHNR, FQNEAQ (reference sequence). Written as DNA, the CDR3 is TGTGCCAGCAGCTTTTCCAGGGGAGTCGACGAGCAGTACTTC. Its protein is CASSFSRGVDEQYF.

This sequence joins TRBV7-9 and TRBJ2-7; D perhaps matches TRBD1 (6 bases). Between the trimmed V and J ends, which lost 2 bases and 2 bases, there was a span of 7 bases. Germline CDR1 reads SEHNR; CDR2 reads FQNEAQ (reference sequence). CDR3 length: 13 residues. The CDR3 reads CASSLRGTYEQYF. The CDR3 DNA reads as TGTGCCAGCAGCTTAAGGGGGACCTACGAGCAGTACTTC.

This chain links TRBV27 with TRBJ2-2; D may be TRBD2 (7 bases). The CDR3 has 18 amino acids. CDR1 MNHEY and CDR2 SMNVEV come from the germline V gene (reference sequence). V shed 0 bases and J shed 5 bases, with 19 bases lying between them. The chain's CDR3 is CASSLSGGGPSLTGELFF. As DNA, the CDR3 is TGTGCCAGCAGTTTATCAGGGGGGGGGCCCTCGTTAACCGGGGAGCTGTTTTTT.

This clone was seen a single time. This chain joins TRBV28 and TRBJ2-7; the D gene is possibly TRBD1 (6 bases). The V gene's germline CDR1 is MDHEN and CDR2 SYDVKM. The CDR3 sequence is 13 residues long. The V end lost 3 bases, the J end lost 6 bases, and 12 bases lay between the germline ends. The CDR3 nucleotides are TGTGCCAGCAGTTTGTCACAGGGTGGCGAGCAGTACTTC. This translates into CASSLSQGGEQYF.

The CDR3 protein is CASSGDRVGYTF. Written as DNA, the CDR3 is TGCGCCAGCAGTGGGGACAGGGTTGGCTACACCTTC. This chain connects TRBV10-2 to TRBJ1-2, with 9 bases aligning to TRBD1. The V and J ends lost 4 bases and 7 bases, in that order; junction bases with no gene match: 1. The CDR3 totals 12 residues. In germline, CDR1 is WSHSY, CDR2 SAAADI.

The count of this clone is one. This chain links TRBV6-5 with TRBJ1-2; 7 bases agree with TRBD1. V was pared by 6 bases and J by 4 bases, with 8 bases of the junction left unmatched. The CDR3 has 14 residues. The V gene's germline CDR1 is MNHEY and CDR2 SVGAGI. CDR3 nucleotide sequence: TGTGCCAGCAGCCAGTCAGGGGGAAGCTATGGCTACACCTTC. Its translation: CASSQSGGSYGYTF.

The V and J genes are TRBV19 and TRBJ1-4; 11 bases map to TRBD1. The germline V gene encodes CDR1 LNHDA and CDR2 SQIVND (reference sequence). With V trimmed by 5 bases and J by 12 bases, 5 bases remained unmatched. The CDR3 is 13 amino acids. The CDR3 DNA sequence: TGTGCCAGTAGTTTGGGGACAGGGGGGGAACTGTTTTTT. This encodes CASSLGTGGELFF. Variable domain in full (rest from reference TRBV19 and TRBJ1-4): DGGITQSPKYLFRKEGQNVTLSCEQNLNHDAMYWYRQDPGQGLRLIYYSQIVNDFQKGDIAEGYSVSREKKESFPLTVTSAQKNPTAFYLCASSLGTGGELFFGSGTQLSVL.

This clone has only one observation. The chain is built from TRBV4-2 and TRBJ2-7; tentative D call: TRBD1 (6 bases). CDR3 length equals 13 residues. CDR1 and CDR2 from the germline V gene are LGHNA and YNFKEQ. The V and J ends lost 0 bases and 4 bases respectively, with 7 bases between them. CDR3 sequence: CASSQEQGYEQYF. The DNA of the CDR3 is TGTGCCAGCAGCCAAGAACAGGGTTACGAGCAGTACTTC.

This rearrangement joins TRBV2 to TRBJ2-5, with D possibly TRBD2 on 5 matching bases. CDR1 and CDR2 (germline): SNHLY, FYNNEI. V shed 6 bases and J shed 9 bases, with 17 bases lying between them. The CDR3 extends over 13 amino acids. The CDR3 coding sequence is TGTGCCAGCAGCGGGGAACGTTCCTGGGCCCAGTACTTC. Translation gives CASSGERSWAQYF.

V and J are TRBV11-2 and TRBJ2-7; D gene ambiguous. The V end lost 5 bases, the J end lost 5 bases, and 10 bases lay between the germline ends. The V gene's germline CDR1 is SGHAT and CDR2 FQNNGV. CDR3 size: 12 residues. CDR3 region: CASSISEHEQYF. The CDR3 DNA sequence: TGTGCCAGCAGCATCTCTGAGCACGAGCAGTACTTC.

This sequence joins TRBV27 and TRBJ2-7; TRBD2 might be the D (6 bases). The CDR3 is 14 amino acids. Germline V gene lookup returns CDR1 MNHEY and CDR2 SMNVEV (reference sequence). Trimming took off 5 bases at V and 4 bases at J, with 15 bases between the two ends. DNA of the CDR3: TGTGCCAGCAGTCCACTCGACGGGGGTTACGAGCAGTACTTC. This sequence encodes CASSPLDGGYEQYF.

The chain is built from TRBV27 and TRBJ2-7; 9 bases fit TRBD1. CDR3 length equals 13 residues. Germline V gene sequence: CDR1 MNHEY, CDR2 SMNVEV (reference sequence). Unmatched junction bases numbered 3, after V lost 6 bases and J lost 3 bases. The CDR3 region is CASSPTGGYEQYF. Here the CDR3 DNA reads TGTGCCAGCAGCCCGACAGGGGGCTACGAGCAGTACTTC.

The chain has TRBV2 and TRBJ2-3; no clear D. The CDR3 loop spans 15 amino acids. Trimming pared 3 bases from V and 0 bases from J, leaving 10 bases between. The germline V gene has CDR1 SNHLY and CDR2 FYNNEI. The CDR3 protein is CASSDPRNSTDTQYF. The CDR3 nucleotides read TGTGCCAGCAGTGACCCTAGGAATAGCACAGATACGCAGTATTTT.

The chain joins TRBV27 to TRBJ2-7; 8 bases align to TRBD1. V dropped 8 bases and J dropped 0; count of bases not matched to a gene: 9. Germline V gene data show CDR1 as MNHEY and CDR2 as SMNVEV (reference sequence). The CDR3 contains 15 residues. CDR3 sequence reads: CASRAGTGHSYEQYF. CDR3 sequence (DNA): TGTGCCAGCCGAGCCGGGACAGGCCACTCCTACGAGCAGTACTTC.

The chain has TRBV7-9 and TRBJ1-1, with a tentative D call TRBD1 (5 bases). The CDR3 covers 14 residues. In germline, CDR1 is SEHNR, CDR2 FQNEAQ (reference sequence). Trimming removed 6 bases from V and 4 bases from J, with 15 bases in between. The CDR3 coding sequence is TGTGCCAGCAGAGGGGAGGGTAGTAGCACTGAAGCTTTCTTT. It encodes CASRGEGSSTEAFF.

The CDR3 sequence is CASNQRGSSYEQYF. The CDR3 DNA reads as TGTGCCAGCAACCAAAGAGGGAGCTCCTACGAGCAGTACTTC. The chain recombines TRBV27 with TRBJ2-7; D is possibly TRBD2 (5 bases). The CDR3 runs 14 residues. Trimming shortened V by 7 bases and J by 0 bases, and 13 bases separated the two germline ends. Germline lookup yields CDR1 MNHEY and CDR2 SMNVEV (reference sequence).

This chain joins TRBV5-4 and TRBJ1-5, with 8 nucleotides matching TRBD1. Germline V gene data show CDR1 as SGHNT and CDR2 as YYREEE (reference sequence). The CDR3 sequence is 15 residues long. With V trimmed by 4 bases and J by 3 bases, 6 bases remained unmatched. This chain's CDR3 is CASSLGTGVNQPQHF. DNA of the CDR3: TGTGCCAGCAGCCTCGGGACAGGCGTCAATCAGCCCCAGCATTTT.